This T cell receptor beta chain comes out of a study of blood T cell repertoires in COVID-19. Looking at the study overall: T cells, B-cell-depleted T cells, or PBMCs supplied cDNA or gDNA.

The CDR3 totals 13 residues. Trimming took off 2 bases at V and 5 bases at J, with 8 bases between the two ends. Looked up from germline, CDR1 is MNHEY and CDR2 is SVGEGT. Authors' data handling: Estimated nucleated cell counts came from reference gene primer amplification. Clones were read by immunoSEQ multiplex PCR, and TCRdb kept only the in-frame ones, dropping some. That table furnishes V, J and clone size, whereas the DNA furnished D and trimming. The data hold roughly 300,000 clones, with over 75% observed a single time. Sequencing was performed on peripheral blood. The receptor was derived from a human donor in a cohort sampled during active COVID-19. The chain links TRBV6-2 or TRBV6-3 to TRBJ2-3, with D unresolved. CDR3 in DNA: TGTGCCAGCAGTTACCGGAGTATAGATACGCAGTATTTT. Encoded protein: CASSYRSIDTQYF.